Described below is a single TCR beta chain sequence and its context. What it binds is unknown. Trimming removed 0 bases at V and 0 bases at J, with 12 bases between. The CDR3 consists of 16 residues. Germline lookup yields CDR1 SGHTA and CDR2 FQGTGA. The data were obtained in a study of siplizumab effects on memory and regulatory T cells. Study-level findings and limits: Most alloreactive clones went unmapped to unstimulated subsets; only a minor fraction mapped. Both greater diversity than memory cells and a major contribution to the alloresponse seemed to characterize naive T cells.

Assays were performed on 95,000 to 100,000 TCR templates per sample. Sequencing used immunoSEQ multiplex PCR; TCRdb keeps in-frame clones, though not all of them. The repertoire includes some 120,000 clones, just over 90% of them detected once, and around 0.15% sits in the top ten. J is TRBJ2-7 and V is TRBV7-3; no clear D. The source is a human donor in good health. The specimen was non-Treg CD4+ T cells sorted from blood. The CDR3 region is CASSLTFDGSSYEQYF. The CDR3 region has the DNA TGTGCCAGCAGCTTAACGTTTGACGGATCCTCCTACGAGCAGTACTTC.